The sequence of this T cell receptor (beta chain) was determined in a study of CD8 T cells in Susac syndrome. The study's findings and limits: It was acknowledged by the study that relatively few individuals were included in its TCR sequencing and HLA analysis.

Details on this clonotype: The antigen is undetermined.

With random hexamers, roughly 0.45 to 1 ug RNA was reverse transcribed. TCRdb re-analysed the immunoSEQ multiplex PCR reads in MiXCR, keeping a single row per CDR3 protein. This repertoire shows more than 100,000 distinct CDR3 sequences, 95% to 96% found once; its top ten account for less than 0.15%. Sequencing of TCR beta drew on CD8+ and CD4+ T cells from blood. Susac syndrome patients met recently defined diagnostic criteria for definite or probable disease. Negative magnetic isolation gave CD8+ and CD4+ cells; FACS enriched CD8+ TEMRA. The CDR3 is 15 amino acids. The germline V gene has CDR1 DFQATT and CDR2 SNEGSKA (reference sequence). The ends were cut back, 3 bases at V and 2 bases at J, with 14 bases in the middle.

The chain recombines TRBV20-1 with TRBJ1-5; D is unresolved. The receptor was derived from a human donor with Susac syndrome. Sequenced: CD4+ T cells from PBMCs. As DNA, the CDR3 is TGCAGTGCTAGTAGCCCTACCGTACGCAATCAGCCCCAGCATTTT. It yields the protein CSASSPTVRNQPQHF.